This T cell receptor beta chain was found in a study of blood T cell repertoires in COVID-19. This CDR3 comprises 16 residues. CDR1 is KGHDR and CDR2 is SFDVKD in the germline V gene. The germline V and J ends were trimmed by 4 bases and 4 bases, with 15 bases remaining between them. Some clones are missing from TCRdb's copy, which holds only in-frame ones; the method was immunoSEQ multiplex PCR. Of about 160,000 clones in the sample, about 86% were seen once. This receptor was identified in a woman in her forties or fifties in a cohort exposed to, infected with or recovered from COVID-19 (not recorded which). This chain joins TRBV24-1 and TRBJ1-4; maybe TRBD1 (5 bases). The sequenced sample was PBMCs or T cells enriched from blood (not recorded which). The CDR3 bases are TGTGCCACCAGTGACCACACCCCGGGGGTTAATGAAAAACTGTTTTTT. Its protein is CATSDHTPGVNEKLFF.